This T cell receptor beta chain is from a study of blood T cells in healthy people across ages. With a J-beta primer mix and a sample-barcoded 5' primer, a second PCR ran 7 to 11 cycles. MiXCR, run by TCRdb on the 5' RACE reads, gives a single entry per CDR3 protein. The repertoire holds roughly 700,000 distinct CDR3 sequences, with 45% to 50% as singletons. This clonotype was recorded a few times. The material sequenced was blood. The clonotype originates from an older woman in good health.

The CDR3 sequence is CASSITPSGTGTVGNEQFF. The CDR3 DNA reads as TGTGCCAGCAGTATAACCCCCTCCGGGACAGGGACAGTAGGCAATGAGCAGTTCTTC. This chain connects TRBV6-1 to TRBJ2-1; 9 bases map to TRBD1. CDR3 size: 19 residues. With V trimmed by 5 bases and J by 6 bases, 20 bases remained unmatched. Germline CDR1 MNHNS, CDR2 SASEGT.